The clone carrying this T cell receptor (beta chain) was picked up a small number of times. The target antigen is unknown. This entry comes from a study of T-cell memory formation after mild COVID-19. Overall study results and limits: Later expanders leaned CD4+, whereas day 15 to 85 contracting clones were balanced CD4/CD8.

TCRdb called the 5' RACE reads again in MiXCR, with one record for every CDR3 protein. This table has hundreds of thousands of distinct CDR3 sequences, approximately 15% appearing once. The sample comprised PBMCs or a T cell subset sorted from them (not recorded which). The sequence derives from a man between 18 and 29 years old who had mild COVID-19 (a few samples of this study predate the infection). Cell type and time point are not known.

Here the CDR3 reads CASSLALSRGGVTGELFF. The CDR3 coding sequence is TGCGCCAGCAGCTTGGCCCTGAGCAGGGGCGGAGTAACCGGGGAGCTGTTTTTT. The J gene is TRBJ2-2, the V gene TRBV5-1; possible D gene TRBD1, 6 bases. Germline CDR1 is SGHRS and CDR2 is YFSETQ. Between the trimmed V and J ends, which lost 0 bases and 5 bases, there was a span of 20 bases. The CDR3 is made up of 18 amino acids.